This T cell receptor (beta chain) was profiled in a study of blood T cell repertoires in COVID-19. At the level of the study: The study drew acute and convalescent COVID-19 samples from the United States, Italy and Spain. Nucleic acid was either cDNA or gDNA, and it came from T cells, B-cell-depleted T cells, or PBMCs.

Original methodology: Nucleated cell number was recorded as an estimate derived from reference gene primer amplification. Here immunoSEQ multiplex PCR was the method, and the copy in TCRdb shows in-frame clones only, minus some. The V and J calls and clone size come from that table; D and trimming were worked out from the DNA. The table lists about 200,000 clones, around 90% of them singletons. The length of the CDR3 is 16 residues. V lost 0 bases, J lost 2 bases, and 11 bases lay in between. The germline CDR1 and CDR2 sequences are SGHVS and FNYEAQ. The clonotype originates from a man aged 50 to 59 with acute or convalescent COVID-19. The source material was peripheral blood. The chain joins TRBV7-6 to TRBJ1-5; D remains ambiguous. In nucleotides, the CDR3 is TGTGCCAGCAGCTTAGCGCCCAGTCTGGGCAATCAGCCCCAGCATTTT. Its protein is CASSLAPSLGNQPQHF.